Listed below are T cell receptor beta chains from one sample, sequenced in a study of breast tumors, draining lymph nodes, adjacent tissues. A single record per CDR3 protein comes from TCRdb applying MiXCR to the multiplex PCR reads. In the table there are some 120,000 distinct CDR3 sequences, around 20% of which are singletons. Sequencing was performed on axillary lymph node tissue. The receptors stem from a female donor with breast cancer. Some clones in this sample may be carry-over from other donors' samples. Both conserved end residues are part of each CDR3. Each record gives: J gene, V gene, D gene, clone size, CDR3 DNA, CDR3 protein. The D gene is left open where the match is weak. The size of a clone is reported for some rows only, either as once, few or many, or as a class for expanded clones.

J: TRBJ2-3; V: TRBV7-6; D: .; size: many; DNA: TGTGCCAGCAGCTTAACAGGGCGGAACGCAGATACGCAGTATTTT; CDR3: CASSLTGRNADTQYF
J: TRBJ2-7; V: TRBV5-1; D: TRBD1; size: many; DNA: TGCGCCAGCAGCGCCGGGACAGGAACCTACGAGCAGTACTTC; CDR3: CASSAGTGTYEQYF
J: TRBJ1-2; V: TRBV6-5; D: .; size: many; DNA: TGTGCCAGCACCGACGGGGGTCGTGGCTACACCTTC; CDR3: CASTDGGRGYTF
J: TRBJ2-1; V: TRBV9; D: .; size: many; DNA: TGTGCCAGCAGCGCGACAGATTACAATGAGCAGTTCTTC; CDR3: CASSATDYNEQFF
J: TRBJ1-5; V: TRBV20-1; D: .; size: many; DNA: TGCAGTGCGTACCCTGGGGGGCCAGGGCAGCCCCAGCATTTT; CDR3: CSAYPGGPGQPQHF
J: TRBJ2-1; V: TRBV6-6; D: TRBD1; size: many; DNA: TGTGCCAGCATCGCCCGGGACAGGGCCTACAATGAGCAGTTCTTC; CDR3: CASIARDRAYNEQFF
J: TRBJ1-4; V: TRBV18; D: .; size: many; DNA: TGTGCCAGCTCACCGGGACGGGAAAATGAAAAACTGTTTTTT; CDR3: CASSPGRENEKLFF
J: TRBJ1-3; V: TRBV7-8; D: .; size: .; DNA: TGTGCCAGCAGCCCCAACTGGGGCTCTGGAAACACCATATATTTT; CDR3: CASSPNWGSGNTIYF
J: TRBJ2-5; V: TRBV7-2; D: .; size: many; DNA: TGTGCCAGCAGCTTCTCTGGCGAGACCCAGTACTTC; CDR3: CASSFSGETQYF
J: TRBJ2-2; V: TRBV6-1; D: TRBD1; size: .; DNA: TGTGCCAGCAGTGAAGCGGGACAGGGGGCCGTCGGGGAGCTGTTTTTT; CDR3: CASSEAGQGAVGELFF
J: TRBJ2-7; V: TRBV5-1; D: .; size: many; DNA: TGCGCCAGCAGCTTGGGACAAAACTACGAGCAGTACTTC; CDR3: CASSLGQNYEQYF
J: TRBJ1-5; V: TRBV20-1; D: .; size: few; DNA: TGCAGTGCTAGAAGTCAGGAAGGACAGCCCCAGCATTTT; CDR3: CSARSQEGQPQHF